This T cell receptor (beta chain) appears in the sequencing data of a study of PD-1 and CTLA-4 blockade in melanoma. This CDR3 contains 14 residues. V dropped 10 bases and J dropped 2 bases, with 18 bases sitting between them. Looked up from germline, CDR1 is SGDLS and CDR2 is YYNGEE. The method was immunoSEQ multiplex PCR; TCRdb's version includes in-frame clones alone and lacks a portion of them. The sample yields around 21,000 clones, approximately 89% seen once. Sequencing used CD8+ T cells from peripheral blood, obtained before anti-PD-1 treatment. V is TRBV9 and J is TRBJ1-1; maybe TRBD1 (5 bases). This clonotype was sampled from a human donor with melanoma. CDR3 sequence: CASNGGAINTEAFF. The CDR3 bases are TGTGCCTCTAACGGGGGAGCTATCAACACTGAAGCTTTCTTT.